The 13 T cell receptor beta chains presented below share a single source sample, sequenced in a study of post-analysis software for immune sequencing data. Each TCR beta cDNA library carried unique molecular identifiers. TCRdb ran MiXCR on the PCR reads and lists one entry per CDR3 protein. The data contain 750,000 to 950,000 distinct CDR3 sequences, roughly 50% of them singletons. Study results and caveats: TRBV5-6, TRBV5-1 and TRBV20-1 were among roughly 5 TRBV segments more frequent in patients than controls.

For these receptors, no antigen is known. The sample consisted of blood. Receptors were obtained from a girl under 18 with multiple sclerosis.

This clonotype appeared once. The J gene is TRBJ1-2, the V gene TRBV25-1; no reliable D call. There are 13 residues in the CDR3. The germline V gene encodes CDR1 MGHDK and CDR2 SYGVNS. Trimming stripped 1 base from V and 5 bases from J, with 8 bases between. The CDR3 loop is CASSEFRQYGYTF. The CDR3 coding sequence is TGTGCCAGCAGTGAATTTAGACAATATGGCTACACCTTC.

Only a few counts were recorded for this clonotype. J is TRBJ1-2 and V is TRBV10-3; a weak D match, TRBD1 (6 bases). The CDR3 spans 14 residues. The V end lost 0 bases, the J end lost 6 bases, and 11 bases lay between the germline ends. CDR1 is ENHRY, CDR2 SYGVKD, per germline. CDR3 bases: TGTGCCATCAGTGAGTCGGGAAGGGGGAATGGCTACACCTTC. It specifies CAISESGRGNGYTF.

The chain couples TRBV2 to TRBJ2-3, with 9 bases lining up with TRBD1. V shed 6 bases and J 5 bases; nucleotides not matched to a gene: 6. The CDR3 is 14 amino acids. Germline lookup yields CDR1 SNHLY and CDR2 FYNNEI. This CDR3 is CASRGQGYRDTQYF. The CDR3, as DNA: TGTGCCAGCAGAGGACAGGGGTATAGAGATACGCAGTATTTT.

The chain links TRBV6-1 to TRBJ2-7, with a possible D match to TRBD1 (6 bases). The CDR3 extends over 17 amino acids. V dropped 2 bases and J dropped 0 bases, with 17 bases sitting between them. Germline lookup yields CDR1 MNHNS and CDR2 SASEGT. The CDR3 spells CASSERGTPRLSYEQYF. The CDR3 DNA follows: TGTGCCAGCAGTGAAAGAGGGACACCCCGGCTCTCCTACGAGCAGTACTTC.

This clonotype has a handful of counts. The rearrangement uses TRBV7-9 and TRBJ2-5, with a tentative D call TRBD2 (6 bases). This CDR3 is 15 amino acids long. V gave up 7 bases and J gave up 3 bases, with 18 bases separating them. CDR1 and CDR2 (germline): SEHNR, FQNEAQ (reference sequence). The CDR3 DNA sequence: TGTGCCAGCAAATCCCAGGACTACTGGAAAGAGACCCAGTACTTC. This sequence encodes CASKSQDYWKETQYF. Using reference TRBV7-9 and TRBJ2-5 for the parts outside the CDR3, the full variable domain is DTGVSQNPRHKITKRGQNVTFRCDPISEHNRLYWYRQTLGQGPEFLTYFQNEAQLEKSRLLSDRFSAERPKGSFSTLEIQRTEQGDSAMYLCASKSQDYWKETQYFGPGTRLLVL.

J is TRBJ1-2 and V is TRBV20-1; D not certain. The CDR3 has 12 residues. Per germline, CDR1 DFQATT and CDR2 SNEGSKA (reference sequence). V was pared by 3 bases and J by 7 bases, with 12 bases between. In nucleotides, the CDR3 is TGCAGTGCTAGGGCCACCACGGGTGGCTACACCTTC. Protein: CSARATTGGYTF.

The chain carries TRBV10-3 and TRBJ2-3; 11 bases fit TRBD2. CDR3 length: 15 amino acids. Per germline, CDR1 ENHRY and CDR2 SYGVKD. V was pared by 8 bases and J by 2 bases, with 6 bases of the junction left unmatched. For the CDR3, the DNA is TGTGCCATCGGTGTAGCGGGAGGGAACACAGATACGCAGTATTTT. Translation: CAIGVAGGNTDTQYF.

This clonotype was detected many times. The chain recombines TRBV10-3 with TRBJ2-7; weak D call: TRBD2 (5 bases). The CDR3 covers 12 residues. V lost 6 bases and J 8 bases, leaving 14 bases between the germline ends. From germline, CDR1 is ENHRY and CDR2 SYGVKD. CDR3 DNA: TGTGCCATCAGGGATATGACGGGGAAGCAGTACTTC. It encodes CAIRDMTGKQYF.

The chain joins TRBV4-1 to TRBJ2-5; D unclear. Per germline, CDR1 MGHRA and CDR2 YSYEKL. The CDR3 sequence is 13 residues long. V was trimmed by 3 bases and J by 3 bases, leaving 8 bases between them. The CDR3 sequence: CASSQGSEETQYF. CDR3 coding DNA: TGCGCCAGCAGCCAGGGTAGTGAAGAGACCCAGTACTTC.

The V gene is TRBV5-1, the J gene TRBJ2-5; the match to TRBD1 covers 9 bases. V was pared by 4 bases and J by 5 bases, with 6 bases of the junction left unmatched. The CDR3 is 14 amino acids. The germline gives CDR1 SGHRS, CDR2 YFSETQ. The CDR3 reads CASSDRGSGETQYF. As DNA, the CDR3 is TGCGCCAGCAGCGACAGGGGGTCAGGGGAGACCCAGTACTTC. Full variable domain (missing parts from reference TRBV5-1 and TRBJ2-5): KAGVTQTPRYLIKTRGQQVTLSCSPISGHRSVSWYQQTPGQGLQFLFEYFSETQRNKGNFPGRFSGRQFSNSRSEMNVSTLELGDSALYLCASSDRGSGETQYFGPGTRLLVL.

In this sample, this clonotype turned up a few times. The V and J genes are TRBV7-3 and TRBJ2-1; no reliable D call. Deletions cut 2 bases from V and 10 bases from J, with 15 bases between. The CDR3 extends over 14 amino acids. Germline CDR1 SGHTA, CDR2 FQGTGA. CDR3 bases: TGTGCCAGCAGCTTAGACCGGTGGGCAGAAGAGCAGTTCTTC. It yields the protein CASSLDRWAEEQFF.

V gene TRBV15 combines with J gene TRBJ2-7; tentatively, D is TRBD2 (7 bases). Trimming removed 1 base at V and 7 bases at J, with 11 bases between. This CDR3 has 13 residues. Germline CDR1 and CDR2: LNHNV and YYDKDF (reference sequence). The DNA of the CDR3 is TGTGCCACCAGCAGAGTGGGAGGGGGGGAGCAGTACTTC. Translating gives CATSRVGGGEQYF.

This clonotype was observed a handful of times. This rearrangement joins TRBV5-1 to TRBJ2-5; TRBD2 might be the D (6 bases). The CDR3 consists of 14 residues. From germline, CDR1 is SGHRS and CDR2 YFSETQ. The V and J ends lost 0 bases and 3 bases respectively, with 9 bases between them. CDR3 bases: TGCGCCAGCAGCTTGGCCCTAGCGAAAGAGACCCAGTACTTC. It translates to CASSLALAKETQYF.